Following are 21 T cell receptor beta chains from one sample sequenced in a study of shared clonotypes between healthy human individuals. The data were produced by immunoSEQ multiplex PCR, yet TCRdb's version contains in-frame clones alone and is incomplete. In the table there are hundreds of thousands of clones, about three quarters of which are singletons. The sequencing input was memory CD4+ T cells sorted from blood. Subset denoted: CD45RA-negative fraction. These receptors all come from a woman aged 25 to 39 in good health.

CDR3 loop: CASRDLDPQPQHF. CDR3 bases: TGTGCCAGCAGGGACCTCGATCCTCAGCCCCAGCATTTT. The rearrangement uses TRBV6-5 and TRBJ1-5, with D uncertain. Germline V lookup: CDR1 MNHEY, CDR2 SVGAGI. The CDR3 extends over 13 amino acids. Trimming took 6 bases from V and 6 from J, leaving 12 bases between them.

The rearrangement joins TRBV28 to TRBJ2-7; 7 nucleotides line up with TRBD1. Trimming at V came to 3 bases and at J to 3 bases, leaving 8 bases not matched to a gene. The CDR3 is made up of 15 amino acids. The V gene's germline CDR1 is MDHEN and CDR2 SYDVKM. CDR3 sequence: CASSFVAGGRYEQYF. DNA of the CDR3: TGTGCCAGCAGTTTTGTTGCAGGGGGTCGCTACGAGCAGTACTTC. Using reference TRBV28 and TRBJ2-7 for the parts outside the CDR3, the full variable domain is DVKVTQSSRYLVKRTGEKVFLECVQDMDHENMFWYRQDPGLGLRLIYFSYDVKMKEKGDIPEGYSVSREKKERFSLILESASTNQTSMYLCASSFVAGGRYEQYFGPGTRLTVT.

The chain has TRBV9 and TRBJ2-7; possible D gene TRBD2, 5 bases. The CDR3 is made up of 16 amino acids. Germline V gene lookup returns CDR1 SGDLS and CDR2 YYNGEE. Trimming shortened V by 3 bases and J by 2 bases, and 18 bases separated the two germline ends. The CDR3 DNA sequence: TGTGCCAGCAGCGGAGGAAACGGGGAATTGCCCTACGAGCAGTACTTC. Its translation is CASSGGNGELPYEQYF.

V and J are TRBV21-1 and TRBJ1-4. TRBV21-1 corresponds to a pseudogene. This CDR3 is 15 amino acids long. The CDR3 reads CASSRSRAGNEKLFF. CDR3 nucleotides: TGTGCCAGCAGCCGATCAAGGGCAGGTAATGAAAAACTGTTTTTT.

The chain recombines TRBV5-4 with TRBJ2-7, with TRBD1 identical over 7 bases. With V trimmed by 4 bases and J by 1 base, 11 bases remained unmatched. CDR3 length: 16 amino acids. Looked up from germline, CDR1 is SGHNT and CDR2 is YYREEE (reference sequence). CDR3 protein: CASSGRGQDFSYEQYF. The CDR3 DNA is TGTGCCAGCAGCGGAAGAGGACAGGACTTTTCCTACGAGCAGTACTTC. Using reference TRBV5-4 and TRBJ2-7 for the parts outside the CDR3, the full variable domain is ETGVTQSPTHLIKTRGQQVTLRCSSQSGHNTVSWYQQALGQGPQFIFQYYREEENGRGNFPPRFSGLQFPNYSSELNVNALELDDSALYLCASSGRGQDFSYEQYFGPGTRLTVT.

This chain's CDR3 is CAISESGLAPYNEQFF. CDR3 coding DNA: TGTGCCATCAGTGAGTCAGGACTAGCGCCATACAATGAGCAGTTCTTC. The chain links TRBV10-3 to TRBJ2-1; 9 bases fit TRBD2. Germline V gives CDR1 ENHRY, CDR2 SYGVKD. V was clipped by 0 bases and J by 4 bases; unmatched bases: 4. The CDR3 is made up of 16 amino acids.

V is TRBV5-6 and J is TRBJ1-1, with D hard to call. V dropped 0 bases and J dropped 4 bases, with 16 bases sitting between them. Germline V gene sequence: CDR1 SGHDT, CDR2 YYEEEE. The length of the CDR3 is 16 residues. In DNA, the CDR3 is TGTGCCAGCAGCTTGGCGACCGGAGTTTATGGCACTGAAGCTTTCTTT. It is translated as CASSLATGVYGTEAFF.

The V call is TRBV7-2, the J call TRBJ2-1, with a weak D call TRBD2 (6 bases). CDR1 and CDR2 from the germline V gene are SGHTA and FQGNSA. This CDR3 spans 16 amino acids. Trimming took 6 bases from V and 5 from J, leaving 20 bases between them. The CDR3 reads CASRPTSLTTHNEQFF. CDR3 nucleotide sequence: TGTGCCAGCAGGCCTACTAGCCTAACCACTCACAATGAGCAGTTCTTC.

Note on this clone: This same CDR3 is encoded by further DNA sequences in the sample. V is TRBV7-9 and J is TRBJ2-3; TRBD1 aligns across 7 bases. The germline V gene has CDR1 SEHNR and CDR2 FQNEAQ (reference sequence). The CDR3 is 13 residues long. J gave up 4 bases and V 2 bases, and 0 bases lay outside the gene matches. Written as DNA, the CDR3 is TGTGCCAGCAGCTTAACAGGGGCAGATACGCAGTATTTT. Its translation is CASSLTGADTQYF. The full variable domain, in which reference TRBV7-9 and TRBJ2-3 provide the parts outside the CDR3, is DTGVSQNPRHKITKRGQNVTFRCDPISEHNRLYWYRQTLGQGPEFLTYFQNEAQLEKSRLLSDRFSAERPKGSFSTLEIQRTEQGDSAMYLCASSLTGADTQYFGPGTRLTVL.

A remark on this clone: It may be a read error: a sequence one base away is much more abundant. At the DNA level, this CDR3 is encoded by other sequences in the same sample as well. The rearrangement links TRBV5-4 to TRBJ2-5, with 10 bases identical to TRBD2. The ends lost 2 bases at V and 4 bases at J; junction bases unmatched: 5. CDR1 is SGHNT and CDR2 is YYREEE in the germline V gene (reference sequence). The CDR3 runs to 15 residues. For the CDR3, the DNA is TGTGCCAGCAGCTTAGCGGGAGGGCCAGGAGAGACCCAGTACTTC. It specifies CASSLAGGPGETQYF.

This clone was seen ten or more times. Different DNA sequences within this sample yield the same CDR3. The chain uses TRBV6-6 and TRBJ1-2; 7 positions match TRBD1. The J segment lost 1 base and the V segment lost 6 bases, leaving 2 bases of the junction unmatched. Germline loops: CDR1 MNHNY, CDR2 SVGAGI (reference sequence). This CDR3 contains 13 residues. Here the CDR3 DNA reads TGTGCCAGCAGCCGGGACAGTAACTATGGCTACACCTTC. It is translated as CASSRDSNYGYTF.

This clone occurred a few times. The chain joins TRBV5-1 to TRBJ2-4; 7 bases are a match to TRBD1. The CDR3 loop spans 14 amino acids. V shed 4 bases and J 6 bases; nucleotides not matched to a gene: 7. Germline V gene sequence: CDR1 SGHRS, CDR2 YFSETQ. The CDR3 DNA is TGCGCCAGCAGCCCCGGGACAGAGGCAAACATTCAGTACTTC. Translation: CASSPGTEANIQYF. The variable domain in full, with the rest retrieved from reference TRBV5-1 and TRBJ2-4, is KAGVTQTPRYLIKTRGQQVTLSCSPISGHRSVSWYQQTPGQGLQFLFEYFSETQRNKGNFPGRFSGRQFSNSRSEMNVSTLELGDSALYLCASSPGTEANIQYFGAGTRLSVL.

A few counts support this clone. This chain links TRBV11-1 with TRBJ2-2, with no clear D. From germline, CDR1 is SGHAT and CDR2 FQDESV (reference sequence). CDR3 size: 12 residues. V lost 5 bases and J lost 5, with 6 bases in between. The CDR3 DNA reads TGTGCCAGCAGCCGATATACCGGGGAGCTGTTTTTT. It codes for CASSRYTGELFF.

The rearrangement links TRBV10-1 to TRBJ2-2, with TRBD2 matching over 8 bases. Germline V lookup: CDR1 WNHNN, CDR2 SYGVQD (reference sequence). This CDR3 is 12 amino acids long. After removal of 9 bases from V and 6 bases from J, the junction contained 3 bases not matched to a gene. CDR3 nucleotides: TGCGCCAGGAGAGCGGGAGCCGGGGAGCTGTTTTTT. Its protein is CARRAGAGELFF.

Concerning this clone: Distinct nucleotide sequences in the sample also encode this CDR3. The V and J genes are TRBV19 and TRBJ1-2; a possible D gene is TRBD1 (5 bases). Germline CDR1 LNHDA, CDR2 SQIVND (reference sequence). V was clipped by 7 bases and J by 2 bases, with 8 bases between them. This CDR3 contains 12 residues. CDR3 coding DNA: TGTGCCAGTACCGGGGGAAACTATGGCTACACCTTC. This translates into CASTGGNYGYTF.

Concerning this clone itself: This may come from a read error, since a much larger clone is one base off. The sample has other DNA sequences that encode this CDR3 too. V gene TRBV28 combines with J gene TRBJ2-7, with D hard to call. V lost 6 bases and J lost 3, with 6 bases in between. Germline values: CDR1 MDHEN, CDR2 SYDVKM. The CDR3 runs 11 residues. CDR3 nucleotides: TGTGCCAGCAGCCACAACTACGAGCAGTACTTC. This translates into CASSHNYEQYF.

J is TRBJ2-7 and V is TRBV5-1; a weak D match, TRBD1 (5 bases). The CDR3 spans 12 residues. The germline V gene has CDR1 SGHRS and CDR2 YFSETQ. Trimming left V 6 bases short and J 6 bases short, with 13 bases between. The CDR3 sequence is CASKDSPGEQYF. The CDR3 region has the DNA TGCGCCAGCAAAGACAGCCCGGGCGAGCAGTACTTC.

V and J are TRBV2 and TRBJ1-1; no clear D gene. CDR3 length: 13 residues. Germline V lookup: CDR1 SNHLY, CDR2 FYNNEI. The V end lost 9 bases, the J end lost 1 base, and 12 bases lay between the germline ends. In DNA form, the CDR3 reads TGTGCCAGTGTCGGTTATGAGAACACTGAAGCTTTCTTT. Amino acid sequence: CASVGYENTEAFF.

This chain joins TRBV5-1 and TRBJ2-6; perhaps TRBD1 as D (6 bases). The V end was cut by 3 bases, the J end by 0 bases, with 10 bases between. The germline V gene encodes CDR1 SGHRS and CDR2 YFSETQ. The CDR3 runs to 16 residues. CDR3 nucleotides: TGCGCCAGCAGCTCCACAGGGATCTCTGGGGCCAACGTCCTGACTTTC. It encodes CASSSTGISGANVLTF.

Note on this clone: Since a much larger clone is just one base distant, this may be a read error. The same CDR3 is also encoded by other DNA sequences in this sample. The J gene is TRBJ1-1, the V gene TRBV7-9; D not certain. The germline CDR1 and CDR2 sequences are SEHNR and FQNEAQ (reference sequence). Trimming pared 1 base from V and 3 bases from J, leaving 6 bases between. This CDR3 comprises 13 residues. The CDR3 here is CASSLVMDTEAFF. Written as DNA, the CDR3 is TGTGCCAGCAGCTTAGTTATGGACACTGAAGCTTTCTTT.

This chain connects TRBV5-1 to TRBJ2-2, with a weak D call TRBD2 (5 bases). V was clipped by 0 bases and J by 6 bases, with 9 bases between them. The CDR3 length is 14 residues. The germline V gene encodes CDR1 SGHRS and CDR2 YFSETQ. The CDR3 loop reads CASSLGGSPGELFF. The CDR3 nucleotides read TGCGCCAGCAGCTTGGGAGGGAGTCCCGGGGAGCTGTTTTTT.